The 6 T cell receptor beta chains below were found in one sample sequenced in a study of vaccination effects on CD4 cells after COVID-19. Using viral peptide pools, the ViraFEST assay grew out antigen-specific CD4+ T cells prior to sequencing. Subsequent to a culture period of about nine days, CD4+ T cells were isolated. The table came from immunoSEQ multiplex PCR; TCRdb's copy has only in-frame clones and leaves some out. The data show roughly 76,000 clones, with approximately 81% seen just once and roughly 1.9% held by the top ten. Antigens of these TCRs are unknown. The specimen was CD4+ T cells from PBMCs cultured with HCoV-229E spike peptides, collected before COVID-19 vaccination. These receptors were taken from a human donor who received a COVID-19 vaccine.

The chain has TRBV4-1 and TRBJ2-5, with D perhaps TRBD2 (6 bases). The CDR3 loop spans 16 amino acids. The ends were cut back, 0 bases at V and 5 bases at J, with 16 bases in the middle. Per the germline V gene, CDR1 is MGHRA and CDR2 is YSYEKL. CDR3 DNA: TGCGCCAGCAGCCAAGATCTAAGGGGACTGAGTGAGACCCAGTACTTC. This codes for CASSQDLRGLSETQYF.

The rearrangement uses TRBV3-1 (or the pseudogene TRBV3-2) and TRBJ2-3, with D possibly matching TRBD1 (6 bases). The CDR3 runs to 12 residues. Germline V gives CDR1 LGHDT, CDR2 YNNKEL (reference sequence). Between the trimmed V and J ends, which lost 1 base and 10 bases, there was a span of 9 bases. In nucleotides, the CDR3 is TGTGCCAGCAGCCAAGCAGGGGTGGCGCAGTATTTT. Its translation is CASSQAGVAQYF.

The rearrangement links TRBV7-3 to TRBJ2-1; a weak D match, TRBD2 (7 bases). Germline CDR1 and CDR2: SGHTA and FQGTGA. V lost 4 bases and J lost 12, with 10 bases in between. CDR3 length equals 11 residues. CDR3 bases: TGTGCCAGCAGCTCAGGGGAGGGGCAGTTCTTC. Translating gives CASSSGEGQFF.

This rearrangement joins TRBV7-2 to TRBJ1-6; D may be TRBD1 (5 bases). Germline V gene lookup returns CDR1 SGHTA and CDR2 FQGNSA. The CDR3 length is 16 residues. V lost 1 base and J 8 bases, leaving 15 bases between the germline ends. In nucleotides, the CDR3 is TGTGCCAGCAGCTTAGGTGGGGGGAGAATCCATTCACCCCTCCACTTT. It is translated as CASSLGGGRIHSPLHF.

This clone was found a few times. The gene calls are TRBV5-1 and TRBJ2-2; TRBD1 is a possible D gene (6 bases). The CDR3 has 17 residues. Between the trimmed V and J ends, which lost 1 base and 2 bases, there was a span of 15 bases. Germline CDR1 SGHRS, CDR2 YFSETQ. The CDR3: CASSLMGPGANTGELFF. CDR3 nucleotides: TGCGCCAGCAGCTTGATGGGGCCAGGGGCCAACACCGGGGAGCTGTTTTTT. Complete variable domain (other parts from reference TRBV5-1 and TRBJ2-2): KAGVTQTPRYLIKTRGQQVTLSCSPISGHRSVSWYQQTPGQGLQFLFEYFSETQRNKGNFPGRFSGRQFSNSRSEMNVSTLELGDSALYLCASSLMGPGANTGELFFGEGSRLTVL.

The chain is built from TRBV5-4 and TRBJ2-5; possibly TRBD1 or TRBD2 for D (6 bases each). The V gene's germline CDR1 is SGHNT and CDR2 YYREEE (reference sequence). Trimming removed 6 bases from V and 5 bases from J, with 17 bases in between. The CDR3 sequence is 14 residues long. The CDR3 bases are TGTGCCAGCACCACCCCAGGGGAGGTCGAGACCCAGTACTTC. Translated: CASTTPGEVETQYF.